Below are 10 T cell receptor beta chains sequenced from a single sample in a study of cytomegalovirus exposure and HLA in healthy donors. PCR employed 60 Vbeta and 13 Jbeta primers. Measured with immunoSEQ multiplex PCR; TCRdb has only the in-frame clones, and not every one. The data hold some 130,000 clones, with approximately 68% observed a single time. Input material: PBMCs. The receptors were gathered from a man aged 25 to 40 in good health and CMV-seropositive.

This chain links TRBV29-1 with TRBJ2-2; possibly TRBD2 for D (5 bases). The CDR3 sequence is 17 residues long. Trimming pared 4 bases from V and 6 bases from J, leaving 24 bases between. Germline values: CDR1 SQVTM, CDR2 ANQGSEA. CDR3 nucleotides: TGCAGCGTTGCAGAGACCCCAAGGCGGGTTCGGTCCGGGGAGCTGTTTTTT. As protein: CSVAETPRRVRSGELFF.

In its sample, this clone was seen a few times. The chain is built from TRBV9 and TRBJ2-7; D gene ambiguous. CDR1 is SGDLS and CDR2 is YYNGEE in the germline V gene. The CDR3 covers 13 residues. Trimming took off 4 bases at V and 3 bases at J, with 11 bases between the two ends. DNA of the CDR3: TGTGCCAGCAGCCTATCCGATCGCTACGAGCAGTACTTC. This encodes CASSLSDRYEQYF. The variable domain in full, with the rest retrieved from reference TRBV9 and TRBJ2-7, is DSGVTQTPKHLITATGQRVTLRCSPRSGDLSVYWYQQSLDQGLQFLIQYYNGEERAKGNILERFSAQQFPDLHSELNLSSLELGDSALYFCASSLSDRYEQYFGPGTRLTVT.

The chain joins TRBV25-1 to TRBJ1-4, with TRBD1 as a possible D gene (6 bases). V was clipped by 3 bases and J by 8 bases, with 16 bases between them. The CDR3 covers 15 residues. Germline lookup yields CDR1 MGHDK and CDR2 SYGVNS. The CDR3 DNA follows: TGTGCCAGCAGTGATGGGGGCAGGTTCAAGGAAAAACTGTTTTTT. This sequence encodes CASSDGGRFKEKLFF.

The V and J genes are TRBV7-3 and TRBJ2-1; 13 nucleotides agree with TRBD2. The CDR3 is 15 amino acids. Germline assignment: CDR1 SGHTA and CDR2 FQGTGA. The V segment lost 4 bases and the J segment 8 bases; nucleotides outside the gene matches: 5. CDR3 coding DNA: TGTGCCAGCAGCTACGGGACTAGCGGGACCTATGAGCAGTTCTTC. This sequence encodes CASSYGTSGTYEQFF.

The table lists this clone with a count of one. The V and J genes are TRBV5-1 and TRBJ2-1; D may be TRBD2 (6 bases). V was cut by 4 bases and J by 7 bases, with 21 bases left in between. CDR1 and CDR2 from the germline V gene are SGHRS and YFSETQ. The length of the CDR3 is 16 residues. CDR3 loop: CASSANRLGRGNEQFF. The CDR3 DNA is TGCGCCAGCAGCGCGAACAGACTAGGTCGGGGAAATGAGCAGTTCTTC.

This chain connects TRBV13 to TRBJ1-1, with D tentatively TRBD1 (5 bases). CDR3 length equals 15 residues. In germline, CDR1 is PRHDT, CDR2 FYEKMQ (reference sequence). V was cut by 5 bases and J by 1 base, with 14 bases left in between. The CDR3 DNA reads as TGTGCCAGCAGCAACGCGGGACTCAAGAACACTGAAGCTTTCTTT. This encodes CASSNAGLKNTEAFF.

This rearrangement joins TRBV7-9 to TRBJ2-1; 7 positions agree with TRBD1. Germline V gene lookup returns CDR1 SEHNR and CDR2 FQNEAQ (reference sequence). J was trimmed by 6 bases and V by 2 bases; bases with no gene match: 1. CDR3 length: 13 residues. CDR3 sequence: CASSLYRGNEQFF. The CDR3 DNA sequence: TGTGCCAGCAGCTTATACAGGGGCAATGAGCAGTTCTTC. The full variable domain, in which reference TRBV7-9 and TRBJ2-1 provide the parts outside the CDR3, is DTGVSQNPRHKITKRGQNVTFRCDPISEHNRLYWYRQTLGQGPEFLTYFQNEAQLEKSRLLSDRFSAERPKGSFSTLEIQRTEQGDSAMYLCASSLYRGNEQFFGPGTRLTVL.

This sequence joins TRBV2 and TRBJ2-5; 9 nucleotides agree with TRBD2. The V gene end was trimmed by 5 bases and the J gene end by 1 base; junction bases not matched to a gene: 5. The CDR3 extends over 15 amino acids. CDR1 is SNHLY and CDR2 is FYNNEI in the germline V gene. The CDR3 protein is CASSRAGGFQETQYF. In DNA, the CDR3 is TGTGCCAGCAGTCGAGCGGGAGGCTTCCAAGAGACCCAGTACTTC.

In this sample, this clone turned up a few times. This sequence joins TRBV10-3 and TRBJ2-7; D perhaps matches TRBD2 (6 bases). CDR3 size: 15 residues. V lost 2 bases to trimming and J lost 3 bases, with 14 bases between them. Germline CDR1 reads ENHRY; CDR2 reads SYGVKD. The CDR3, as DNA: TGTGCCATCAGTGAGACGCGGGATTCGTACTACGAGCAGTACTTC. It is translated as CAISETRDSYYEQYF.

On this clone itself: Other DNA sequences from this sample encode an identical CDR3 as well. The chain combines TRBV7-2 with TRBJ1-2; D call uncertain. The CDR3 is 14 residues long. V dropped 2 bases and J dropped 2 bases, with 9 bases sitting between them. In germline, CDR1 is SGHTA, CDR2 FQGNSA. The DNA for the CDR3 is TGTGCCAGCAGCTTATCAGGACTGAACTATGGCTACACCTTC. It codes for CASSLSGLNYGYTF.